This T cell receptor beta chain was retrieved from a study of radiation and T cells in renal cell carcinoma. TCRdb keeps only in-frame clones here, not all; method: immunoSEQ multiplex PCR. Altogether around 99,000 clones are present, approximately 80% being singletons, with the ten largest covering about 7.2%. Time point defined: blood 4 weeks post-SBRT, at nephrectomy. Treatment denoted: 15 Gy SBRT to primary tumor, nephrectomy 4 weeks later. The TCR sequence derives from a man aged 60-69 years with renal cell carcinoma. The starting material was blood, obtained from a patient whose treatment included radiotherapy and nephrectomy.

Here the CDR3 reads CASSLAFSGIHEQYF. The CDR3 bases are TGTGCCAGCAGTTTAGCATTTAGCGGGATCCACGAGCAGTACTTC. V usage is TRBV27 and J usage is TRBJ2-7, with 8 bases that match TRBD2. The CDR3 extends over 15 amino acids. The J segment lost 5 bases and the V segment lost 2 bases, leaving 8 bases of the junction unmatched. CDR1 and CDR2 from the germline V gene are MNHEY and SMNVEV (reference sequence).